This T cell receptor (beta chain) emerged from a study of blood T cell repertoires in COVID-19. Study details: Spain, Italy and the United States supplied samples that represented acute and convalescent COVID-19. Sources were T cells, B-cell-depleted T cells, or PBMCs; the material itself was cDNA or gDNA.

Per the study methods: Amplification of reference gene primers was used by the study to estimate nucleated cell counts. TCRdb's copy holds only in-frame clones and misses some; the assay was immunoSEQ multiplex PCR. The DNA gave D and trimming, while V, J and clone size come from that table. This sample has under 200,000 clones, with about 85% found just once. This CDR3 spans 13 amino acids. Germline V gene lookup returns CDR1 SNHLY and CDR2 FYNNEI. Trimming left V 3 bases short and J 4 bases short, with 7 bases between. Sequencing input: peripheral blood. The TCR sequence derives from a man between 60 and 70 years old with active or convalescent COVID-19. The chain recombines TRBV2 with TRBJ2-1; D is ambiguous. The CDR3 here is CASSELGYNEQFF. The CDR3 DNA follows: TGTGCCAGCAGTGAGCTCGGTTACAATGAGCAGTTCTTC.